The rows below give T cell receptor beta chains drawn from one sample of a study of identical twins. TCRdb processed the 5' RACE reads anew with MiXCR; each CDR3 protein has one entry. The table has roughly 200,000 distinct CDR3 sequences, 7.5% seen once; the top ten hold about 1.9%. In addition, the sample was reused for a study of yellow fever vaccine responses in identical twins.

Input material: memory (CD45RO+) T cells sorted from blood. These receptors originate from a woman aged 18-29 years in good health. CDR3s include the opening cysteine and the closing phenylalanine or tryptophan. The D gene is left open where the match is weak. Clone size appears in some rows only: once, few, many, or a class for an expanded clone.

cdr3_nt cdr3_aa d_call j_call v_call clone_size
TGCAGTGCTAGTCGTGGGGGCGAGCAGTACTTC CSASRGGEQYF NA TRBJ2-7 TRBV20-1 many
TGCAGTGTTCAACAGCCTTCTTACACAGATACGCAGTATTTT CSVQQPSYTDTQYF NA TRBJ2-3 TRBV20-1 NA
TGTGCCAGCAGCTCATCGGACAGCGCATCTTTGCAGACCCAGTACTTC CASSSSDSASLQTQYF NA TRBJ2-5 TRBV7-9 few
TGTGCCAGCAGCCCCCGGGACAGCAACACTGAAGCTTTCTTT CASSPRDSNTEAFF TRBD1 TRBJ1-1 TRBV6-1 many
TGTGCCAGTAGTGGTCAGTTCTTCACAGATACGCAGTATTTT CASSGQFFTDTQYF NA TRBJ2-3 TRBV19 many
TGTGCCAGCAGCTTATCGGGCCGACAGGGGTTCGGTCAGCCCCAGCATTTT CASSLSGRQGFGQPQHF TRBD1 TRBJ1-5 TRBV7-9 many
TGTGCCAGCAGCCCCCAGGTGGGGCACGGTGAGCAGTTCTTC CASSPQVGHGEQFF NA TRBJ2-1 TRBV5-8 few
TGTGCCACCCTCGAAGAGGGAGCGCTGTACAATGAGCAGTTCTTC CATLEEGALYNEQFF NA TRBJ2-1 TRBV19 few
TGCAGCGGCAGGGAGGAAGGGGTGTGCTACTTC CSGREEGVCYF NA TRBJ1-2 TRBV29-1 few
TGTGCCAGCAGCGTACCTAGCGGGAGGGCGCATGAGCAGTTCTTC CASSVPSGRAHEQFF TRBD2 TRBJ2-1 TRBV7-2 medium-sized
TGCAGTGCTAGAGATGCGGGGGCCCTTACCTACGAGCAGTACTTC CSARDAGALTYEQYF NA TRBJ2-7 TRBV20-1 many
TGTGCCAGCAGCTTAGAGACAGGGGGCTTCGCTGAGCAGTTCTTC CASSLETGGFAEQFF TRBD1 TRBJ2-1 TRBV7-9 NA
TGTGCCAGCAGCCAGAGGGGCCGGAAGAACACTGAAGCTTTCTTT CASSQRGRKNTEAFF NA TRBJ1-1 TRBV14 many
TGTGCCAGCAGCTTAGCAGGAAATCCCGGGGAGCTGTTTTTT CASSLAGNPGELFF NA TRBJ2-2 TRBV7-9 few
TGTGCCAGCAGTGATATGACAGGGTTCAAAGAGACCCAGTACTTC CASSDMTGFKETQYF TRBD1 TRBJ2-5 TRBV6-1 NA
TGCAGCGTGGGCGCGATTCAAGAGACCCAGTACTTC CSVGAIQETQYF NA TRBJ2-5 TRBV29-1 many
TGTGCCAGCAGTTACGCCCCTAGCGGGAGTGGGCGAGATACGCAGTATTTT CASSYAPSGSGRDTQYF TRBD2 TRBJ2-3 TRBV6-5 many
TGCAGTGCTTGTGGACTAGCGGACAATGAGCAGTTCTTC CSACGLADNEQFF TRBD2 TRBJ2-1 TRBV20-1 few
TGCGCCAGCAGCCCCGGGACAGGGTCCAGGGCGGTAGGTGAAGCTTTCTTT CASSPGTGSRAVGEAFF TRBD1 TRBJ1-1 TRBV4-1 many
TGTGCCACCAGCAGAGAGAGGAAGTCCTACGAGCAGTACTTC CATSRERKSYEQYF NA TRBJ2-7 TRBV15 NA
TGCAGTGCTAGATTAGGCGGAGAGGAGAGTTCACCCCTCCACTTT CSARLGGEESSPLHF NA TRBJ1-6 TRBV20-1 few
TGTGCCAGCAGCCAAACGGGTCTAGCGGGAGCGCAAAGGGATACGCAGTATTTT CASSQTGLAGAQRDTQYF TRBD2 TRBJ2-3 TRBV4-2 many
TGTGCCAGCAGTTCAGGTCAACCCTGGGCAGATACGCAGTATTTT CASSSGQPWADTQYF NA TRBJ2-3 TRBV12-3/TRBV12-4 many
TGTGCCAGCAGTTTAAGGATTGGTAGCGGGAGATCCGAGACCCAGTACTTC CASSLRIGSGRSETQYF TRBD2 TRBJ2-5 TRBV12-3/TRBV12-4 few
TGTGCCAGCTCAGTCTCCAGCGGGAGGGCGACAGATACGCAGTATTTT CASSVSSGRATDTQYF TRBD2 TRBJ2-3 TRBV18 NA
TGCAGCGTTGTGGGACAGCCTATATACGAGCAGTACTTC CSVVGQPIYEQYF TRBD1 TRBJ2-7 TRBV29-1 NA
TGTGCCAGCGACCTGGGGAACACCGGGGAGCTGTTTTTT CASDLGNTGELFF NA TRBJ2-2 TRBV7-9 many
TGCAGTGCCCCCCAGTGGGCTAGCGCCTTCAATGAGCAGTTCTTC CSAPQWASAFNEQFF NA TRBJ2-1 TRBV20-1 many
TGTGCCAGCAGTTCGACAGGGAGTAGCTCCTACGAGCAGTACTTC CASSSTGSSSYEQYF TRBD1 TRBJ2-7 TRBV7-9 many
TGTGCCAGCAGCTTAGTACGGGACGGTAATTCACCCCTCCACTTT CASSLVRDGNSPLHF NA TRBJ1-6 TRBV7-2 many
TGCAGTGCTAGAAAGGCGGGGTTGAGTTCGGATGAGCAGTTCTTC CSARKAGLSSDEQFF NA TRBJ2-1 TRBV20-1 few
TGTGCCAGCAGCTTACCCTCCGGGACGGTAGTCTACGAGCAGTACTTC CASSLPSGTVVYEQYF NA TRBJ2-7 TRBV7-9 NA
TGTGCCAGCAGCCAACCAAAGCGGGGGGGATACAATGAGCAGTTCTTC CASSQPKRGGYNEQFF TRBD2 TRBJ2-1 TRBV3-1 few
TGTGCCAGCAGCCCCCAGGGTAGTAATTCACCCCTCCACTTT CASSPQGSNSPLHF NA TRBJ1-6 TRBV6-1 few